The text below deals with one T cell receptor (beta chain). The target antigen is unknown. This entry comes from a study of cytomegalovirus exposure and HLA in healthy donors. Study findings and constraints: Researchers catalogued some 160 TCR beta chains as cytomegalovirus-associated. An ancestry cluster, one associated with Asian ancestry, reportedly showed fewer N-insertions than the 666-donor mean in a later analysis.

CDR3 length: 20 amino acids. Germline assignment: CDR1 PRHDT and CDR2 FYEKMQ (reference sequence). Trimming left V 4 bases short and J 9 bases short, with 34 bases between. It was healthy bone marrow donors who served as donors. The PCR had 60 Vbeta and 13 Jbeta primers. TCRdb keeps only in-frame clones here, not all; method: immunoSEQ multiplex PCR. The table shows a few hundred thousand clones, with about 80% occurring only once. The chain joins TRBV13 to TRBJ2-1; weak D call: TRBD1 (6 bases). The receptor was derived from a man in his forties in good health and CMV-seronegative. The sequencing sample was made of PBMCs. The CDR3 DNA reads as TGTGCCAGCAGCTGCCTCCCTAACTCCCCAGGGGCCGCGGCATATCGTGAGCAGTTCTTC. It yields the protein CASSCLPNSPGAAAYREQFF.